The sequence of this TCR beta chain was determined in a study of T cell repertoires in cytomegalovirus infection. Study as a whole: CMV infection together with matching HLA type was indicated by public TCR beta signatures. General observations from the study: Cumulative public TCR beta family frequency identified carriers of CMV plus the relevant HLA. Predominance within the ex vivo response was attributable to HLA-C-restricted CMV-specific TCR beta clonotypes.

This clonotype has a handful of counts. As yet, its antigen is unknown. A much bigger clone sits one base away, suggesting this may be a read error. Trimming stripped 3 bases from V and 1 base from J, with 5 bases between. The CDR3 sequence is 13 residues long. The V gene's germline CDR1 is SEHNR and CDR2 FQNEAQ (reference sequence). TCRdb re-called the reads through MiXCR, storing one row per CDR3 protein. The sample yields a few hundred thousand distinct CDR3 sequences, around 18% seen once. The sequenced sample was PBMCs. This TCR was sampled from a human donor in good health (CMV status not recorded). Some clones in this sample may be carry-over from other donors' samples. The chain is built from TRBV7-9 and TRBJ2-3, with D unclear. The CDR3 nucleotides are TGTGCCAGCAGCTTTACCGGCACAGATACGCAGTATTTT. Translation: CASSFTGTDTQYF.